One sample yielded the 5 T cell receptor beta chains listed below, sequenced in a study of T cells in women clearing cervical HPV infection. Only in-frame clones appear in the TCRdb table, and some are missing; sequencing was by immunoSEQ multiplex PCR. This table holds just under 35,000 clones. The sample taken for sequencing was blood buffy coat. Receptor source: a woman aged 18 to 75 with a cervical HPV16 infection that either progressed to CIN3+ or cleared (not recorded which).

A word on this clone: The read halts 3 residues ahead of the CDR3 end, with the missing end drawn from the germline J gene. The gene calls are TRBV5-1 and TRBJ2-2; TRBD1 matches 9 bases. CDR1 is SGHRS and CDR2 is YFSETQ in the germline V gene. This CDR3 contains 17 residues. CDR3 bases read: TGCGCCAGCAGCTTGGCCAGGGGGACAGGGACTAATGAAAAG. Its protein is CASSLARGTGTNEK. The entire CDR3 reads CASSLARGTGTNEKLFF.

As concerns this clone: The read terminates 3 residues before the CDR3 end, so the remaining end is supplied by the germline J gene. This chain joins TRBV18 and TRBJ2-2; D possibly matches TRBD1 or TRBD2 (5 bases each). Germline CDR1 reads KGHSH; CDR2 reads LQKENI. V was trimmed by 0 bases and J by 0 bases, leaving 8 bases between them. This CDR3 contains 16 residues. CDR3 amino acids: CASSPPRGTNTGELFF. CDR3 DNA, as far as it was read: TGTGCCAGCTCACCACCGAGGGGCACGAACACCGGGGAG.

With respect to this clone: Read sequence stops 3 residues before the CDR3 end, and the germline J gene provides the missing end. The rearrangement uses TRBV7-8 and TRBJ1-1; D ambiguous. The CDR3 has 12 amino acids. Germline V gene sequence: CDR1 SGHVS, CDR2 FQNEAQ. V was cut by 7 bases and J by 4 bases, with 10 bases left in between. The covered CDR3 bases are TGTGCCAGCACGGGTCAGCTCACTGAA. It translates to CASTGQLTE. In full, the CDR3 is CASTGQLTEAFF.

For this clone: Coverage ceases 3 residues before the CDR3 finishes, and the germline J gene fills in the end. The chain links TRBV7-3 to TRBJ1-2; a possible D gene is TRBD1 (6 bases). The CDR3 runs to 16 residues. Germline CDR1 and CDR2: SGHTA and FQGTGA. The covered CDR3 bases are TGTGCCAGCAGCACCTCTAGCGGGAGCGAGAGGGGGGGG. This encodes CASSTSSGSERGG. The CDR3 in its entirety is CASSTSSGSERGGYTF. Full variable domain (outside the CDR3, taken from reference TRBV7-3 and TRBJ1-2): GAGVSQTPSNKVTEKGKYVELRCDPISGHTALYWYRQSLGQGPEFLIYFQGTGAADDSGLPNDRFFAVRPEGSVSTLKIQRTERGDSAVYLCASSTSSGSERGGYTFGSGTRLTVV.

As to this clone: The read terminates 3 residues before the CDR3 end, so the remaining end is supplied by the germline J gene. V is TRBV11-3 and J is TRBJ2-1; TRBD2 aligns across 13 bases. The CDR3 sequence is 15 residues long. J lost 9 bases, V lost 1 base, and 3 bases had no gene match. The germline gives CDR1 SGHNT, CDR2 YENEEA. The CDR3 is CASSLGLAGGFEQFF. The sequenced CDR3 bases are TGTGCCAGCAGCTTAGGACTAGCGGGAGGTTTTGAG. Filled out from reference TRBV11-3 and TRBJ2-1, the complete variable domain reads EAGVVQSPRYKIIEKKQPVAFWCNPISGHNTLYWYLQNLGQGPELLIRYENEEAVDDSQLPKDRFSAERLKGVDSTLKIQPAELGDSAVYLCASSLGLAGGFEQFFGPGTRLTVL.